This TCR beta chain emerged from a study of cytomegalovirus exposure and HLA in healthy donors (dated by TCRdb to about 2017). About the full investigation: According to an earlier analysis of 587 of the donors, some 180 million T cells yielded 95 million to 140 million unique TCR beta sequences and less than 300 Gb of sequence data. An early release that covered 500 to 800 HLA-typed donors contained approximately 300 gigabases of sequencing data and tens of millions of unique TCR sequences. Of the 350 to 400 genotyped donors, approximately 80% fell in the genetic ancestry cluster associated with self-reported Caucasian donors. The study aimed to test whether cataloging public T cell receptors could reveal signatures of past pathogen exposure. Using immunosequencing, the study profiled T cell repertoires from 550 to 750 subjects and related those repertoires to cytomegalovirus serostatus. Besides the first cohort of some 670 subjects, a separate validation cohort made up of roughly 120 different subjects was used. To predict cytomegalovirus infection status, the study combined high-throughput TCR immunosequencing, statistical association of individual TCRs with disease status, and machine learning. A later analysis re-analyzed previously published TCR beta repertoires from 600 to 850 donors and added high-resolution HLA genotyping to study TCR occurrence patterns. Rather than using new phenotypic data, the later analysis identified candidate immune exposures from TCR beta sequences and from how often those sequences occurred across donors. In an earlier analysis of several hundred of the donors, high-throughput TCR beta sequencing was used to judge whether each TCR beta V gene segment behaved as functional or pseudogenic. Donor age, sex, ethnicity and CMV serostatus were collected together with the repertoire data. In a later genetic analysis, genome-wide SNP genotypes for about 55% of the roughly 700 donors were used, and that subset was treated as a discovery cohort. All discovery cohort repertoires had been generated using a single sequencing platform. Class I and class II HLA loci were covered by the typing at four-digit resolution. Typing coverage differed by locus: A, B, C, DRB1 and DQB1 were typed in about 620-630 donors, DQA1 in 500 to 550, DPA1 in 600 to 610, and DPB1 in 450 to 480. A handful of DR-DQ haplotypes were handled as single units for association and clustering because linkage in the cohort was strong. Among 398 genotyped donors of the cohort, an average of around 220,000 unique TCR beta nucleotide sequences was sequenced per donor, of which about 18% were non-productive.

Study-wide conclusions, independent of this receptor: Roughly 15 rarely observed V segments, including chromosome 9 orphons, were excluded from the earlier analysis of several hundred of the donors because counts were too low. Because HLA typing was unavailable for some donors at each locus, only the typed subset was used in association tests. In a later analysis, the rate of TCR association differed among HLA loci, with DRB1 alleles having the most associated TCRs and HLA-C alleles having the fewest. In this cohort, only TCR beta chains were sequenced, and detectable features were limited by the absence of alpha or paired-chain data. In a later analysis, most CMV-associated TCR beta chains were found to appear HLA-restricted, with HLA associations seemingly driven largely by CMV exposure. V-gene and J-gene trimming of TCR beta chains was associated with a missense DCLRE1C variant in a later genetic analysis, and the association was replicated in an independent cohort. Correlated functional status among segregating V segments might reflect linkage disequilibrium, but an unknown experimental factor could not be ruled out. In both the original and validation cohorts, the classifier was reported to diagnose cytomegalovirus status with high specificity and sensitivity. A group of highly shared sequence variants was considered likely to be a technical artifact of the sequencing pipeline. Compared with the roughly 600-donor mean, donors in an Asian-associated ancestry cluster had fewer N-insertions in productive TCRs, according to a later genetic analysis. In a later analysis, HLA-associated TCR beta chains were found to be more clonally expanded and to have lower generation probabilities than equally common non-associated chains. The study gave a list of 150 to 200 TCR beta chains associated with cytomegalovirus. Some IMGT-functional V segments, including TRBV6-2 and TRBV6-3, could not be told apart with the 87-base-pair reads, so those segments were excluded. Immune exposure information for the cohort was limited to CMV serostatus. A few of the identified cytomegalovirus-associated TCR beta chains were confirmed in vitro to be specific for cytomegalovirus antigens. When HLA alleles, especially DR and DQ, strongly co-occurred, attributing TCR associations to individual alleles was difficult. A further reported finding was that TCR beta sequences accurately predicted the HLA-A and HLA-B alleles for most subjects in the first cohort. The presence/absence analyses assumed that sequencing depth was roughly uniform across donors, and that assumption may not be true. In an earlier analysis of approximately 590 of the donors, most TCR beta V segments were observed in productive rearrangements about 87% or about 30% of the time, broadly matching IMGT annotations. According to a later analysis, parvovirus B19, influenza, CMV and Epstein-Barr virus appeared linked to several top co-occurrence clusters. Across donors, most TCR sequences were observed very rarely, whereas some public TCRs were present in many individuals. The authors suggested that the approach could potentially be generalized to other disease states and immunological phenotypes. A later analysis associated about 18,000 TCR beta sequences with specific HLA alleles at a false discovery rate of 0.05.

In total, 600 or so healthy bone marrow donors made up the cohort. At the time of sampling, all cohort members were nominally healthy, though unrecorded immune exposures were likely present. CMV serostatus was positive for 250 to 300 and negative for 352 of the 666 cohort members, and was not recorded for this donor. Each donor provided a peripheral blood sample, and peripheral blood mononuclear cells were used for TCR beta sequencing. The Qiagen DNeasy Blood Extraction Kit was used to extract genomic DNA from the blood cell samples. This clone was detected a few times. It lacks a known antigen. Per-base qualities were not stored, and no clone one base away is much larger. The junction shows trimming of 8 bases on V and 4 bases on J, and the gene matches do not reach 7 bases of it. The CDR3 spans 14 residues, from the cysteine through the phenylalanine. CDR3 DNA is the only sequence kept; it has 42 bases, read in frame from the first base. From a lookup of the germline V gene (reference sequence), CDR1 and CDR2 are LNHDA and SQIVND.

The protocol used for the library was the immunoSEQ multiplex PCR assay. The multiplex PCR relied on a mix of 60 forward primers for TCR Vbeta segments and 13 reverse primers for TCR Jbeta segments. The CDR3 region of rearranged TCR beta genes was amplified from genomic DNA with a multiplex PCR assay. On the Illumina HiSeq System, the amplified TCR beta libraries were sequenced as 87-base-pair reads. As for the original processing: A later analysis tallied around 80 million unique TCR beta chains across the 666 repertoires, and approximately 12 million of those chains were shared by two or more donors. A nearest-neighbor algorithm error-corrected the raw reads and collapsed the reads into unique sequences, merging closely related sequences to remove PCR and sequencing errors. Alignment of CDR3 sequences to IMGT reference sequences was used to assign V, D and J gene segments. For a sequence to be retained, at least a six-nucleotide match to both a V gene segment and a J gene segment was required. Rearrangements were called productive when the CDR3 lacked stop codons and stayed in frame with V and J; all others were non-productive. Following IMGT convention, CDR3 was defined as the stretch from the second conserved V-encoded cysteine up to the conserved J-encoded phenylalanine. The earlier analysis of 450 to 750 of the donors excluded any sequence lacking an unambiguous match to a single V gene segment. An earlier analysis of 450 to 650 of the donors called V segments functional above 56.7% productive rearrangements and segregating when the between-donor standard deviation exceeded 5%. A statistical classification framework was built to diagnose cytomegalovirus status from the catalog of TCR beta chain sequences. In a later analysis, TCR nucleotide sequences were compared against IMGT/GENE-DB human TR gene sequences so that V and J genes could be assigned. In a later analysis, CDR3 sequences and most-parsimonious VDJ recombination scenarios were assigned using the TCRdist pipeline. A later analysis defined each TCR beta chain by its CDR3 amino acid sequence plus V-gene family, and excluded reads lacking a unique V-gene family. In a later analysis, 500 to 650 highly shared, low-generation-probability nucleotide sequences were removed to address suspected cross-contamination and a sequencing artifact. For each public chain, a later analysis derived a clonal expansion index from normalized ranks of inferred template counts within each repertoire. In a later analysis, generation probabilities were computed with a VDJ recombination model fitted to out-of-frame rearrangements, and the resulting probabilities were checked against IGoR. In a later analysis, TCR-TCR, TCR-HLA and TCR-CMV co-occurrence was scored with hypergeometric tests, and a repertoire-size bias correction was applied to TCR pairs. To estimate false discovery rates, a later analysis permuted the HLA or CMV assignments 20 times. In a later analysis, co-occurring TCRs were grouped using DBSCAN, and TCRdist sequence similarity was added for clustering within HLA-allele-positive subsets. Co-occurrence clustering excluded repertoires with fewer than 30,000 or more than 120,000 public chains, plus five with anomalous nucleotide sharing. In its TCRdb copy, this immuneACCESS table keeps in-frame sequences only and misses some clones. Where compared with another copy, unresolved V genes explain less than half of these, and the others have no known cause. Clone size and V and J calls were adopted from that table, with D and trimming inferred from the DNA. The sample data list fewer than 150,000 clones, and roughly four fifths of these were observed just once. Approximately 15% of the sample is held by the ten biggest clonotypes.

The receptor was isolated from a human donor in good health. The sequence links TRBV19 to TRBJ2-2, and TRBD2 aligns with 7 junction nucleotides. What was sequenced was PBMCs. This receptor carries the CDR3 CASSPGGGTGELFF. The nucleotide sequence is given as TGTGCCAGTTCTCCGGGAGGCGGCACCGGGGAGCTGTTTTTT.